This T cell receptor beta chain stems from a study of radiotherapy plus CTLA-4 blockade in lung cancer (dated by TCRdb to between 2017 and 2018). About the study as a whole: Among the enrolled patients, approximately 18% had an objective response, and around 31% reached disease control.

Focal radiation therapy combined with CTLA-4 blockade (ipilimumab) was tested in patients with chemo-refractory metastatic non-small-cell lung cancer. Relative to germline, V is 6 bases shorter and J is 0 bases shorter, with 12 bases between their ends. CDR3 length: 16 amino acids, cysteine to phenylalanine. Only CDR3 DNA is held: 48 bases, read in frame from base 1. Based on the germline V gene, the CDR1 and CDR2 sequences are SNHLY and FYNNEI. Comment on this clone: There is no known antigen for this receptor. The record has no base qualities; no much larger clone is one base away.

Receptor libraries were prepared by the immunoSEQ multiplex PCR assay. TCRdb holds this immuneACCESS table with in-frame rearrangements only. Some clones are missing; in checked studies, unresolved V genes explain under half, and the rest has no known cause. A total of tens of thousands of clones appear in this sample, 80% to 90% of them only once. Around 23% of the sample is held by the ten biggest clonotypes. The research as a whole found: After treatment with radiotherapy and ipilimumab, TCR clones that came from tumors expanded in the peripheral blood. The strongest predictors of response, as reported, were early dynamic changes in blood T cell clones along with a rise in serum interferon-beta after radiation.

This specimen consisted of peripheral blood, obtained from a patient treated with radiotherapy plus ipilimumab. This chain joins TRBV2 to TRBJ2-6; a tentative D call is TRBD1 (5 bases match). The sequence was collected from a human donor with non-small cell lung cancer that progressed on radiotherapy plus ipilimumab. The CDR3 protein is CASSRQHSSGANVLTF. In nucleotide form, the sequence is TGTGCCAGCAGCAGACAGCACTCCTCTGGGGCCAACGTCCTGACTTTC.